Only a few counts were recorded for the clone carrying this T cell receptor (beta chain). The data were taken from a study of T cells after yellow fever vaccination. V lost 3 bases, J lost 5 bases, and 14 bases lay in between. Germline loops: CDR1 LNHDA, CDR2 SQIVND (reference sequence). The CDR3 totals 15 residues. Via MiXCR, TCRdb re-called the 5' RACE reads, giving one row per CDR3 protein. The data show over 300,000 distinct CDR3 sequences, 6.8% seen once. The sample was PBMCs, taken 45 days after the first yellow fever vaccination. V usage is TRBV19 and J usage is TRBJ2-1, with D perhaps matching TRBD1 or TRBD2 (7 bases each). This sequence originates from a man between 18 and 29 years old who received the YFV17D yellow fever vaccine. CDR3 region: CASSIGQGGNNEQFF. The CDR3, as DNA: TGTGCCAGTAGTATTGGGCAGGGGGGGAACAATGAGCAGTTCTTC.